This T cell receptor (beta chain) was recovered during a study of blood T cell repertoires in COVID-19. Clones were read by immunoSEQ multiplex PCR, and TCRdb kept only the in-frame ones, dropping some. The profile shows more than 70,000 clones, about 85% of them singletons. There are 13 residues in the CDR3. The ends were cut back, 6 bases at V and 5 bases at J, with 11 bases in the middle. Sequenced input: peripheral blood. The gene calls are TRBV12-3 or TRBV12-4 and TRBJ1-5; D remains ambiguous. This receptor was obtained from a woman in her fifties or sixties with active or convalescent COVID-19. CDR3 bases: TGTGCCAGCAGATTGGGCCGTTATCAGCCCCAGCATTTT. Protein product: CASRLGRYQPQHF.